This T cell receptor beta chain was identified in a study of vaccination effects on CD4 cells after COVID-19. CDR3 size: 15 residues. V shed 8 bases and J 4 bases; nucleotides not matched to a gene: 7. Germline values: CDR1 MNHEY, CDR2 SVGAGI. Sequencing in the ViraFEST assay came after antigen-specific CD4+ T cells had been expanded with viral peptide pools, which were used to stimulate PBMC. After less than twelve days in culture, the CD4+ T cells were isolated. Vaccinees lacked prior SARS-CoV-2 infection and tested negative for nucleocapsid antibodies. The culture medium for a few million PBMC per well included approximately 10 IU/ml IL-2 and 8.5 to 10 ug/ml peptides. A half-volume exchange with IL-2 medium occurred on days 3 and 7. Concerning this clone itself: The antigen is not known.

Method: immunoSEQ multiplex PCR; TCRdb's copy keeps in-frame clones and lacks some. The data hold 37,000 or so clones, with about three fifths observed a single time. This material consisted of CD4+ T cells from PBMCs cultured with HCoV-OC43 spike peptides, taken before COVID-19 vaccination. Described subset: HCoV-OC43 spike overlapping peptide pool stimulation. This sequence was found in a human donor who received a COVID-19 vaccine. The gene calls are TRBV6-5 and TRBJ2-1; 11 bases agree with TRBD1. This CDR3 is CASVPGTGGYNEQFF. The CDR3 nucleotides are TGTGCCAGCGTCCCCGGGACAGGGGGGTACAATGAGCAGTTCTTC.